By its share, the clone carrying this T cell receptor (beta chain) is large. The data belong to a study of T cell repertoires in aging, cancer and after chemotherapy. TCR beta rearrangements were amplified from peripheral blood genomic DNA. A mixed TRB-A/B primer pool amplified rearranged TRB by multiplex touch-down PCR. MiXCR, run by TCRdb on the multiplex PCR reads, gives a single entry per CDR3 protein. The repertoire holds 3,600 or so distinct CDR3 sequences, 25% to 30% seen once, with 20% to 25% in the top ten. What was sequenced was blood. This sequence was found in a human donor with a solid tumor.

The CDR3 loop is CASQGLNEKLFF. The CDR3 coding sequence is TGTGCCAGTCAGGGGTTGAATGAAAAACTGTTTTTT. The chain carries TRBV12-3 or TRBV12-4 and TRBJ1-4, with D tentatively TRBD1 (6 bases). CDR3 size: 12 residues. The germline V and J ends were trimmed by 9 bases and 5 bases, with 10 bases remaining between them.